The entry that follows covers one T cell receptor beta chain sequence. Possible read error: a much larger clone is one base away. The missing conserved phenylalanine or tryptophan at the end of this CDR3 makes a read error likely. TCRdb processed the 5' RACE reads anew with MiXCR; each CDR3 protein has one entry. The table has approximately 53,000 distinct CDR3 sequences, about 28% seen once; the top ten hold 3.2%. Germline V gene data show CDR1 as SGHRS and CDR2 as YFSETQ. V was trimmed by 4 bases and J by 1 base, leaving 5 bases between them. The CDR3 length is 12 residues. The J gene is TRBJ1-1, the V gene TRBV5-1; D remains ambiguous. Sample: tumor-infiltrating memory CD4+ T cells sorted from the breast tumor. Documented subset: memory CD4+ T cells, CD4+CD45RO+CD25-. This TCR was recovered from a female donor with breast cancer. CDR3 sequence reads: CASSPGNTEAFL. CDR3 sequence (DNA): TGCGCCAGCAGCCCGGGGAACACTGAAGCTTTCCTT.